The 19 T cell receptor beta chains given below trace back to one sample, sequenced in a study of regulatory T cells in long-lasting Graves disease. Regarding time point: persistent/refractory GD, antithyroid drugs over 5 years with positive TRAb. There was RNA extracted from PBMCs, and the TCR library was made from it. Researchers made TCR beta libraries by using iRepertoire HTBI primers and running Arm-PCR on CDR3 regions. TCRdb analysed the multiplex PCR reads with MiXCR anew, one entry per CDR3 protein. Here the sample spans about 430,000 distinct CDR3 sequences, 21% being singletons. The sequencing here drew on peripheral blood mononuclear cells (PBMCs), taken when the disease was refractory, from a patient treated with antithyroid drugs. These receptors originate from a female donor with Graves disease.

At least ten counts were recorded for this clonotype. The chain has TRBV7-2 and TRBJ1-2; D not resolved. In germline, CDR1 is SGHTA, CDR2 FQGNSA. Trimming removed 5 bases from V and 6 bases from J, with 25 bases in between. This CDR3 comprises 17 residues. CDR3 nucleotides: TGTGCCAGCAGCCTAGTGGGCAGCAATTCGGGGTTGGATGGCTACACCTTC. It codes for CASSLVGSNSGLDGYTF.

This clonotype appeared a few times. The chain links TRBV6-5 to TRBJ1-1; D is perhaps TRBD1 (5 bases). The CDR3 consists of 15 residues. The V and J ends lost 1 base and 4 bases respectively, with 13 bases between them. In germline, CDR1 is MNHEY, CDR2 SVGAGI. CDR3 in DNA: TGTGCCAGCAGTTACTTTGCGGGACGAAGCACTGAAGCTTTCTTT. Translated, it gives CASSYFAGRSTEAFF.

In its sample, this clonotype was seen many times. DNA of the CDR3: TGTGCCAGCAGTTTATCCCCCGTAGCGGGAGGGATCCCCTACGAGCAGTACTTC. It specifies CASSLSPVAGGIPYEQYF. This chain joins TRBV27 and TRBJ2-7, with TRBD2 identical over 11 bases. With 0 bases clipped from V and 2 bases from J, the junction kept 9 bases outside the gene matches. Germline CDR1 MNHEY, CDR2 SMNVEV (reference sequence). The CDR3 runs 18 residues.

J is TRBJ2-7 and V is TRBV3-1, with D perhaps given as TRBD1 or TRBD2 (5 bases each). V lost 0 bases and J lost 2, with 17 bases in between. The CDR3 is 17 amino acids. CDR1 is LGHDT, CDR2 YNNKEL, per germline (reference sequence). The CDR3 nucleotides read TGTGCCAGCAGCCAAGACCCCCTGGGGGAGATACCCTACGAGCAGTACTTC. This translates into CASSQDPLGEIPYEQYF.

This clonotype has ten or more counts. CDR3 region: CSARVTAYEQYF. The CDR3 region has the DNA TGCAGTGCTAGAGTGACAGCCTACGAGCAGTACTTC. The chain couples TRBV20-1 to TRBJ2-7; tentatively, D is TRBD1 (5 bases). CDR1 is DFQATT and CDR2 is SNEGSKA in the germline V gene (reference sequence). The CDR3 loop spans 12 amino acids. V gave up 1 base and J gave up 2 bases, with 6 bases separating them.

Only a few counts were recorded for this clonotype. The gene calls are TRBV4-1 and TRBJ1-2, with D possibly TRBD1 on 5 matching bases. The CDR3 extends over 15 amino acids. The germline V gene encodes CDR1 MGHRA and CDR2 YSYEKL. V lost 0 bases, J lost 8 bases, and 16 bases lay in between. The CDR3 bases are TGCGCCAGCAGCCAAGAGGGAAAGGGGCGCAGGGGCTACACCTTC. This sequence encodes CASSQEGKGRRGYTF.

This clonotype occurred a few times. J is TRBJ2-7 and V is TRBV5-1; tentatively, D is TRBD1 (5 bases). Trimming removed 4 bases from V and 2 bases from J, with 13 bases in between. The germline gives CDR1 SGHRS, CDR2 YFSETQ. The CDR3 has 14 residues. CDR3 region: CASSLQANTYEQYF. The CDR3, as DNA: TGCGCCAGCAGCCTACAGGCAAACACCTACGAGCAGTACTTC.

This clonotype was seen many times. This chain connects TRBV28 to TRBJ2-7; D unclear. Deletions cut 6 bases from V and 0 bases from J, with 18 bases between. Germline CDR1 and CDR2: MDHEN and SYDVKM. The CDR3 runs to 16 residues. The CDR3 sequence is CASRQNDLTGSYEQYF. The CDR3 DNA reads as TGTGCCAGCAGACAAAATGATCTGACTGGCTCCTACGAGCAGTACTTC.

A few counts support this clonotype. V gene TRBV6-1 combines with J gene TRBJ2-7; TRBD1 aligns across 8 bases. J gave up 4 bases and V 2 bases, and 13 bases lay outside the gene matches. Germline V gene lookup returns CDR1 MNHNS and CDR2 SASEGT. This CDR3 is 17 amino acids long. Here the CDR3 DNA reads TGTGCCAGCAGTGAACTCAACTCAGGACAGGGAGGTTACGAGCAGTACTTC. Its protein is CASSELNSGQGGYEQYF.

The chain joins TRBV7-3 to TRBJ2-7; 9 bases match TRBD2. The CDR3 loop spans 15 amino acids. The J segment lost 5 bases and the V segment lost 4 bases, leaving 9 bases of the junction unmatched. CDR1 SGHTA and CDR2 FQGTGA come from the germline V gene. The DNA of the CDR3 is TGTGCCAGCAGCTCCACCGGCGGGAGGGCCGACGAGCAGTACTTC. Translated: CASSSTGGRADEQYF. Combining the CDR3 with reference TRBV7-3 and TRBJ2-7 gives the whole variable domain GAGVSQTPSNKVTEKGKYVELRCDPISGHTALYWYRQSLGQGPEFLIYFQGTGAADDSGLPNDRFFAVRPEGSVSTLKIQRTERGDSAVYLCASSSTGGRADEQYFGPGTRLTVT.

Comment on this clonotype: A much larger clone lies a single base off, so this may be a read error. The V call is TRBV2, the J call TRBJ2-7, with TRBD1 matching over 10 bases. Looked up from germline, CDR1 is SNHLY and CDR2 is FYNNEI. The CDR3 sequence is 13 residues long. Trimming removed 8 bases from V and 6 bases from J; junction bases left unmatched: 7. CDR3: CASGEWTGGEQYF. DNA for the CDR3: TGTGCCAGCGGCGAGTGGACAGGGGGCGAGCAGTACTTC.

V is TRBV2 and J is TRBJ1-3; 8 bases align to TRBD1. Trimming took 6 bases from V and 2 from J; bases not matched to a gene: 3. The CDR3 sequence is 14 residues long. CDR1 SNHLY and CDR2 FYNNEI come from the germline V gene. The chain's CDR3 is CASRRQGTGNTIYF. CDR3 nucleotide sequence: TGTGCCAGCAGGAGACAGGGGACTGGAAACACCATATATTTT.

This clonotype was counted at least ten times. The rearrangement links TRBV12-3 or TRBV12-4 to TRBJ2-7; D is unclear. This CDR3 has 16 amino acids. Trimming left V 3 bases short and J 4 bases short, with 19 bases between. For the CDR3, the DNA is TGTGCCAGCAGTTTTCGGACGTCGCATCACCGGTACGAGCAGTACTTC. It encodes CASSFRTSHHRYEQYF.

This clonotype was observed at least ten times. The rearrangement links TRBV28 to TRBJ1-1; D is undetermined. V lost 5 bases to trimming and J lost 0 bases, with 10 bases between them. In germline, CDR1 is MDHEN, CDR2 SYDVKM. The CDR3 is 14 residues long. CDR3: CASSRFRVNTEAFF. In DNA form, the CDR3 reads TGTGCCAGCAGTCGGTTTCGGGTGAACACTGAAGCTTTCTTT.

This clonotype occurred many times. The rearrangement links TRBV20-1 to TRBJ2-5; 8 bases align to TRBD2. CDR3 length: 13 amino acids. J was trimmed by 7 bases and V by 6 bases; bases with no gene match: 10. Germline-derived CDR1 and CDR2 are DFQATT and SNEGSKA (reference sequence). CDR3 sequence: CSAAPTSASTQYF. The DNA for the CDR3 is TGCAGTGCGGCGCCGACTAGCGCTTCGACCCAGTACTTC.

The rearrangement links TRBV15 to TRBJ1-5; D is unclear. The V end was cut by 0 bases, the J end by 4 bases, with 7 bases between. From germline, CDR1 is LNHNV and CDR2 YYDKDF (reference sequence). The CDR3 runs 14 residues. CDR3 nucleotides: TGTGCCACCAGCAGAGATGGGGATAATCAGCCCCAGCATTTT. It translates to CATSRDGDNQPQHF.

In its sample, this clonotype was seen many times. The chain recombines TRBV28 with TRBJ2-7; D is uncertain. Between the trimmed V and J ends, which lost 6 bases and 2 bases, there was a span of 11 bases. CDR3 length equals 13 residues. Germline values: CDR1 MDHEN, CDR2 SYDVKM. CDR3 DNA: TGTGCCAGCAGCTTCGCAGGAACCTACGAGCAGTACTTC. Protein product: CASSFAGTYEQYF.

Note on this clonotype: This could be a read error, since a much larger clone is one nucleotide away. The rearrangement links TRBV10-3 to TRBJ2-5; possible D gene TRBD1, 6 bases. Between the trimmed V and J ends, which lost 5 bases and 5 bases, there was a span of 18 bases. The V gene's germline CDR1 is ENHRY and CDR2 SYGVKD. This CDR3 comprises 15 residues. The chain's CDR3 is CAISLRPGQGETQYF. CDR3 DNA: TGTGCCATCAGTTTGAGACCGGGGCAGGGGGAGACCCAGTACTTC.

V and J are TRBV20-1 and TRBJ2-7; the D call may be TRBD1 or TRBD2 (5 bases each). The CDR3 sequence is 15 residues long. CDR1 DFQATT and CDR2 SNEGSKA come from the germline V gene (reference sequence). V lost 5 bases and J 0 bases, leaving 17 bases between the germline ends. In DNA form, the CDR3 reads TGCAGTGCTCACGGGGCCGAGGTCCCCTCCTACGAGCAGTACTTC. Translating gives CSAHGAEVPSYEQYF.